This T cell receptor beta chain is from a study of blood T cell repertoires in COVID-19. For the study at large: There were acute and convalescent COVID-19 samples, and they came from the United States, Italy and Spain. The cDNA or gDNA used as material had been derived from T cells, B-cell-depleted T cells, or PBMCs.

Profiled with immunoSEQ multiplex PCR; TCRdb holds only in-frame clones, not every one. The data hold 52,000 or so clones, with about 83% observed a single time. In germline, CDR1 is LNHDA, CDR2 SQIVND (reference sequence). Trimming cost V 3 bases and J 0 bases, with 12 bases left between them. The CDR3 consists of 15 residues. Sequencing used peripheral blood. V and J are TRBV19 and TRBJ2-7; D is perhaps TRBD2 (6 bases). This receptor was taken from a man between 40 and 49 years old with acute or convalescent COVID-19. CDR3 nucleotide sequence: TGTGCCAGTAGTATTACCGGGACTGCCTCCTACGAGCAGTACTTC. Its translation is CASSITGTASYEQYF.